This T cell receptor (beta chain) is drawn from a study of metastatic and nonmetastatic thyroid tumors. Turning to the study itself: Repertoire comparison spanned blood and tumor or nodule tissue of malignant and benign thyroid patients.

TCRdb redid the clone calls on the PCR reads using MiXCR. The sample holds fewer than 18,000 clones, roughly a quarter seen once. Among the patients, none had received any treatment before thyroid surgery. With 4 bases removed from V and 3 bases from J, the gap between germline ends came to 19 bases. CDR1 and CDR2 (germline): DFQATT, SNEGSKA (reference sequence). The CDR3 is 16 amino acids. This clone showed up many times. The rearrangement links TRBV20-1 to TRBJ2-1; no clear D. The sequenced sample was tumor tissue. This sequence was found in a female donor with papillary thyroid cancer or a benign thyroid nodule (not recorded which). Some clones in this sample may be carry-over from other donors' samples. The CDR3 spells CSAKRLTELDYNEQFF. DNA of the CDR3: TGCAGTGCTAAGCGACTGACCGAGTTGGACTACAATGAGCAGTTCTTC.